This T cell receptor (beta chain) was profiled in a study of cytomegalovirus exposure and HLA in healthy donors. Notes on the study in general: The likely origin of a cluster of highly shared sequence variants was a sequencing artifact.

As to this clone: Its matching antigen is unknown.

With 60 Vbeta and 13 Jbeta primers, the PCR was carried out. The repertoire was sequenced with immunoSEQ multiplex PCR; TCRdb's copy has only in-frame clones and lacks some. The repertoire holds tens of thousands of clones, roughly 82% seen once, with about 11% in the top ten. Per germline, CDR1 ENHRY and CDR2 SYGVKD. This CDR3 is built from 15 residues. V lost 6 bases, J lost 3 bases, and 15 bases lay in between. This chain uses TRBV10-3 with TRBJ1-3; D is possibly TRBD1 (5 bases). The sample comprised PBMCs. The receptor's source is a woman younger than 30 in good health and CMV-seropositive. The CDR3 loop is CAISQGKVFGNTIYF. The DNA for the CDR3 is TGTGCCATCAGCCAGGGAAAGGTTTTTGGAAACACCATATATTTT.